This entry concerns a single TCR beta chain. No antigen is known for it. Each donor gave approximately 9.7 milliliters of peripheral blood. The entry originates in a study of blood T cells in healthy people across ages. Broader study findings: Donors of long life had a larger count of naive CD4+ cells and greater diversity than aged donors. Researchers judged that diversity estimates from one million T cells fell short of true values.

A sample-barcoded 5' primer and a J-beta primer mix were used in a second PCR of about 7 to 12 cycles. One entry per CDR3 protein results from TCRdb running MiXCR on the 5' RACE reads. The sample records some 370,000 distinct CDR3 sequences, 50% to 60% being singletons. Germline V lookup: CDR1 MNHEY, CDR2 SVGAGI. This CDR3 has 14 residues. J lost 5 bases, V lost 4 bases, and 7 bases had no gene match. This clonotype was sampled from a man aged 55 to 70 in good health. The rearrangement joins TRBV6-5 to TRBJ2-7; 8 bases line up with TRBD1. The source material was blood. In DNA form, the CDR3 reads TGTGCCAGCAGTTCACCGGGACAGGCCCACGAGCAGTACTTC. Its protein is CASSSPGQAHEQYF.